The 28 T cell receptor beta chains presented below share a single source sample, sequenced in a study of cytomegalovirus exposure and HLA in healthy donors. PCR was performed using 60 Vbeta and 13 Jbeta primers. Some clones are missing from TCRdb's copy, which holds only in-frame ones; the method was immunoSEQ multiplex PCR. The sample shows about 140,000 clones, 80% of them seen only once. The sequencing input was PBMCs. The receptors were sampled from a man aged 45-65 years in good health and CMV-seronegative.

The rearrangement links TRBV6-6 to TRBJ2-7, with D possibly matching TRBD2 (6 bases). The CDR3 consists of 13 residues. Trimming shortened V by 5 bases and J by 3 bases, and 11 bases separated the two germline ends. Germline CDR1 is MNHNY and CDR2 is SVGAGI (reference sequence). The CDR3 protein is CASSAGTDYEQYF. The CDR3 nucleotides read TGTGCCAGCAGTGCCGGGACTGACTACGAGCAGTACTTC.

The chain uses TRBV14 and TRBJ2-7; 8 bases match TRBD2. The CDR3 loop spans 15 amino acids. Trimming removed 0 bases from V and 2 bases from J; junction bases left unmatched: 3. CDR1 and CDR2 (germline): SGHDN, FVKESK. The CDR3 protein is CASSQDPRGAYEQYF. The DNA for the CDR3 is TGTGCCAGCAGCCAAGACCCGCGGGGGGCCTACGAGCAGTACTTC. Using reference TRBV14 and TRBJ2-7 for the parts outside the CDR3, the full variable domain is EAGVTQFPSHSVIEKGQTVTLRCDPISGHDNLYWYRRVMGKEIKFLLHFVKESKQDESGMPNNRFLAERTGGTYSTLKVQPAELEDSGVYFCASSQDPRGAYEQYFGPGTRLTVT.

The chain has TRBV30 and TRBJ1-5, with D tentatively TRBD1 (5 bases). Per germline, CDR1 GTSNPN and CDR2 SVGIG (reference sequence). CDR3 length: 13 amino acids. The V gene lost 1 base and the J gene lost 3 bases, with 7 bases spanning the gap. CDR3 sequence (DNA): TGTGCCTGGAGTGGCAGGGACAATCAGCCCCAGCATTTT. Protein: CAWSGRDNQPQHF. The full variable domain, its missing parts supplied by reference TRBV30 and TRBJ1-5, is SQTIHQWPATLVQPVGSPLSLECTVEGTSNPNLYWYRQAAGRGLQLLFYSVGIGQISSEVPQNLSASRPQDRQFILSSKKLLLSDSGFYLCAWSGRDNQPQHFGDGTRLSIL.

In DNA form, the CDR3 reads TGTGCCAGCAACGTAGGAGCTGAGCAGTTCTTC. Its translation: CASNVGAEQFF. V and J are TRBV25-1 and TRBJ2-1; the D is unclear. Germline V gives CDR1 MGHDK, CDR2 SYGVNS. This CDR3 contains 11 residues. Trimming took off 7 bases at V and 9 bases at J, with 10 bases between the two ends.

The V call is TRBV5-1, the J call TRBJ1-4; no firm D call. From germline, CDR1 is SGHRS and CDR2 YFSETQ. The CDR3 runs to 15 residues. Trimming took 0 bases from V and 6 from J, leaving 12 bases between them. DNA of the CDR3: TGCGCCAGCAGCTTGGCTGGGCGAGAAGATGAAAAACTGTTTTTT. Amino acids: CASSLAGREDEKLFF.

The chain uses TRBV5-4 and TRBJ2-1; perhaps TRBD1 as D (5 bases). V dropped 4 bases and J dropped 7 bases, with 18 bases sitting between them. Germline V gene lookup returns CDR1 SGHNT and CDR2 YYREEE (reference sequence). The CDR3 totals 15 residues. CDR3 in DNA: TGTGCCAGCAGCCTAGACAGAAACTTTAGGAATGAGCAGTTCTTC. It yields the protein CASSLDRNFRNEQFF.

The chain combines TRBV7-2 with TRBJ1-1; D perhaps matches TRBD1 (5 bases). CDR1 is SGHTA, CDR2 FQGNSA, per germline. Deletions cut 2 bases from V and 6 bases from J, with 13 bases between. The CDR3 is 14 residues long. The CDR3 spells CASSLRQGRPEAFF. CDR3 nucleotides: TGTGCCAGCAGCTTAAGGCAGGGAAGGCCTGAAGCTTTCTTT.

The V call is TRBV2, the J call TRBJ1-2; unclear D gene. Trimming pared 1 base from V and 6 bases from J, leaving 6 bases between. This CDR3 contains 12 residues. The germline CDR1 and CDR2 sequences are SNHLY and FYNNEI. The DNA of the CDR3 is TGTGCCAGCAGTGAAGAGCGGGATGGCTACACCTTC. Encoded protein: CASSEERDGYTF.

This clone was seen a handful of times. This chain links TRBV6-6 with TRBJ1-2, with TRBD1 matching 12 bases. Looked up from germline, CDR1 is MNHNY and CDR2 is SVGAGI (reference sequence). Losses at the gene ends were 2 bases for V and 7 bases for J; bases not matched to a gene: 2. The CDR3 sequence is 14 residues long. The CDR3, as DNA: TGTGCCAGCAGTTACGGGGACAGGGGGCCTGGCTACACCTTC. Its translation is CASSYGDRGPGYTF.

V is TRBV29-1 and J is TRBJ2-7; 10 bases are a match to TRBD1. The germline gives CDR1 SQVTM, CDR2 ANQGSEA. Losses at the gene ends were 2 bases for V and 3 bases for J; bases not matched to a gene: 1. The CDR3 is made up of 13 amino acids. CDR3 DNA sequence: TGCAGCGTTGAAAGGGACAGGGGCTACGAGCAGTACTTC. The encoded protein is CSVERDRGYEQYF.

The chain couples TRBV11-3 to TRBJ2-7, with a weak D call TRBD2 (6 bases). This CDR3 region has 14 residues. Trimming pared 2 bases from V and 0 bases from J, leaving 8 bases between. In germline, CDR1 is SGHNT, CDR2 YENEEA. CDR3 amino acids: CASSLFGGSYEQYF. CDR3 nucleotides: TGTGCCAGCAGCTTATTCGGGGGCTCCTACGAGCAGTACTTC.

The CDR3 protein is CASSPLTGSSYNEQFF. DNA of the CDR3: TGTGCCAGTAGTCCATTAACAGGGAGTTCCTACAATGAGCAGTTCTTC. The chain combines TRBV19 with TRBJ2-1; possible D gene TRBD1, 6 bases. Germline V gene sequence: CDR1 LNHDA, CDR2 SQIVND (reference sequence). CDR3 length: 16 amino acids. V lost 5 bases and J 1 base, leaving 15 bases between the germline ends.

The chain is built from TRBV18 and TRBJ1-2; a possible D gene is TRBD1 (6 bases). The CDR3 sequence is 15 residues long. V shed 4 bases and J shed 6 bases, with 18 bases lying between them. In germline, CDR1 is KGHSH, CDR2 LQKENI. This chain's CDR3 is CASSLMTGSRDGYTF. CDR3 nucleotide sequence: TGTGCCAGCTCACTTATGACAGGCTCTAGGGATGGCTACACCTTC. The complete variable domain, with remaining parts taken from reference TRBV18 and TRBJ1-2, reads NAGVMQNPRHLVRRRGQEARLRCSPMKGHSHVYWYRQLPEEGLKFMVYLQKENIIDESGMPKERFSAEFPKEGPSILRIQQVVRGDSAAYFCASSLMTGSRDGYTFGSGTRLTVV.

The chain combines TRBV5-1 with TRBJ2-1, with TRBD2 identical over 9 bases. Germline-derived CDR1 and CDR2 are SGHRS and YFSETQ. The CDR3 length is 15 residues. The junction had 6 bases not matched to a gene; V was cut back by 1 base and J by 7 bases. The CDR3 sequence is CASSLIAGAGNEQFF. As DNA, the CDR3 is TGCGCCAGCAGCTTGATAGCGGGGGCGGGGAATGAGCAGTTCTTC.

This clone was recorded only once. The V call is TRBV15, the J call TRBJ1-1; 7 bases fit TRBD1. CDR3 size: 14 residues. V lost 6 bases and J lost 4; bases outside the gene matches: 8. The germline gives CDR1 LNHNV, CDR2 YYDKDF (reference sequence). CDR3 sequence (DNA): TGTGCCACCAGAGACAGGGCCTGGAGCACTGAAGCTTTCTTT. This codes for CATRDRAWSTEAFF.

The chain links TRBV7-9 to TRBJ1-5; 7 bases line up with TRBD1. V was clipped by 3 bases and J by 3 bases; unmatched bases: 5. The CDR3 spans 15 residues. Germline assignment: CDR1 SEHNR and CDR2 FQNEAQ (reference sequence). CDR3 region: CASSFGQGDNQPQHF. The DNA of the CDR3 is TGTGCCAGCAGCTTTGGGCAGGGGGACAATCAGCCCCAGCATTTT.

The V call is TRBV7-2, the J call TRBJ2-3; D is undetermined. Trimming pared 5 bases from V and 6 bases from J, leaving 9 bases between. CDR3 length equals 12 residues. Germline V gives CDR1 SGHTA, CDR2 FQGNSA. DNA for the CDR3: TGTGCCAGCAGCCTAACTCGGGATACGCAGTATTTT. This gives the protein CASSLTRDTQYF.

The J gene is TRBJ1-4, the V gene TRBV5-6, with a weak D call TRBD1 (6 bases). This CDR3 has 16 residues. Germline V gives CDR1 SGHDT, CDR2 YYEEEE. Deletions cut 4 bases from V and 0 bases from J, with 13 bases between. In nucleotides, the CDR3 is TGTGCCAGCAGCCCCGGGACACCCGCAACTAATGAAAAACTGTTTTTT. Translating it yields CASSPGTPATNEKLFF.

This chain uses TRBV7-9 with TRBJ1-2; D unclear. The CDR3 runs to 12 residues. V shed 6 bases and J shed 6 bases, with 11 bases lying between them. Germline CDR1 reads SEHNR; CDR2 reads FQNEAQ (reference sequence). CDR3 bases: TGTGCCAGCAGTACCGGGATCCATGGCTACACCTTC. As protein: CASSTGIHGYTF.

This chain uses TRBV19 with TRBJ1-1; no definite D call. The CDR3 length is 14 residues. V was cut by 5 bases and J by 0 bases, with 10 bases left in between. The germline V gene has CDR1 LNHDA and CDR2 SQIVND (reference sequence). CDR3 bases: TGTGCCAGTAGTCCCGGACTCCTGAACACTGAAGCTTTCTTT. Translated: CASSPGLLNTEAFF.

CDR3 in DNA: TGTGCCAGCAGCGTCAGAGGTACCTATCAGCCCCAGCATTTT. The encoded protein is CASSVRGTYQPQHF. This rearrangement joins TRBV5-6 to TRBJ1-5; D is uncertain. This CDR3 has 14 residues. Looked up from germline, CDR1 is SGHDT and CDR2 is YYEEEE. The V gene lost 4 bases and the J gene lost 5 bases, with 13 bases spanning the gap. The whole variable domain, filled in from reference TRBV5-6 and TRBJ1-5, reads DAGVTQSPTHLIKTRGQQVTLRCSPKSGHDTVSWYQQALGQGPQFIFQYYEEEERQRGNFPDRFSGHQFPNYSSELNVNALLLGDSALYLCASSVRGTYQPQHFGDGTRLSIL.

The rearrangement uses TRBV19 and TRBJ2-5; TRBD1 matches 9 bases. V was pared by 4 bases and J by 4 bases, with 4 bases of the junction left unmatched. Per germline, CDR1 LNHDA and CDR2 SQIVND (reference sequence). CDR3 length equals 14 residues. The CDR3 coding sequence is TGTGCCAGTAGTACCCAGACAGGGGGAGAGACCCAGTACTTC. Its protein product is CASSTQTGGETQYF.

The chain employs TRBV7-9 and TRBJ1-3, with D possibly matching TRBD1 (6 bases). V dropped 5 bases and J dropped 4 bases, with 12 bases sitting between them. Per germline, CDR1 SEHNR and CDR2 FQNEAQ (reference sequence). The CDR3 loop spans 14 amino acids. For the CDR3, the DNA is TGTGCCAGCAGCATACAGGGAGCCGGAAACACCATATATTTT. Translated, it gives CASSIQGAGNTIYF.

V is TRBV9 and J is TRBJ2-7; a possible D gene is TRBD1 (6 bases). V dropped 3 bases and J dropped 5 bases, with 15 bases sitting between them. The germline V gene has CDR1 SGDLS and CDR2 YYNGEE. The CDR3 sequence is 14 residues long. The CDR3 bases are TGTGCCAGCAGCGGACCGGACAGTTTCCACGAGCAGTACTTC. Amino acid sequence: CASSGPDSFHEQYF.

The rearrangement joins TRBV6-6 to TRBJ2-1; TRBD1 matches at 9 bases. There are 11 residues in the CDR3. Germline lookup yields CDR1 MNHNY and CDR2 SVGAGI (reference sequence). The ends lost 0 bases at V and 15 bases at J; junction bases unmatched: 0. The DNA of the CDR3 is TGTGCCAGCAGTTACTCGACAGGGGGGTTCTTC. Translation gives CASSYSTGGFF.

The chain is built from TRBV5-1 and TRBJ1-1; perhaps TRBD1 as D (6 bases). CDR1 SGHRS and CDR2 YFSETQ come from the germline V gene. The CDR3 contains 15 residues. V dropped 2 bases and J dropped 3 bases, with 14 bases sitting between them. The CDR3 region has the DNA TGCGCCAGCAGCTTAAGCGATAGGGGGTACACTGAAGCTTTCTTT. Translation gives CASSLSDRGYTEAFF.

This chain links TRBV10-1 with TRBJ2-2, with 10 bases that match TRBD1. V gave up 5 bases and J gave up 5 bases; unmatched junction bases: 5. The germline V gene encodes CDR1 WNHNN and CDR2 SYGVQD (reference sequence). The CDR3 sequence is 15 residues long. CDR3 nucleotides: TGCGCCAGCAGTCCCCGGGACAGGGGAACCGGGGAGCTGTTTTTT. This gives the protein CASSPRDRGTGELFF.

V is TRBV7-3 and J is TRBJ1-2, with D maybe TRBD1 (5 bases). In germline, CDR1 is SGHTA, CDR2 FQGTGA. Trimming took off 0 bases at V and 2 bases at J, with 13 bases between the two ends. This CDR3 is 16 amino acids long. Here the CDR3 DNA reads TGTGCCAGCAGCTTAACCGGTTCCGCAGGGAACTATGGCTACACCTTC. It is translated as CASSLTGSAGNYGYTF.